This T cell receptor (beta chain) originates from a study of graft-versus-host responses after intestinal transplantation. At the level of the study: Anti-thymocyte globulin was used for induction in all recipients, who then took tacrolimus and steroids for 2 to 4 years. Findings and limits, study-wide: Individuals carrying graft-donor T cell macrochimerism showed high graft-versus-host to host-versus-graft clonal ratios in allografts. Researchers found GvH clones in recipient marrow, and some showed up first in ileum or blood. Early post-transplant HvG declines showed an association with peak circulating GvH clone levels.

Worth noting for this clone: Its specificity is unknown.

Measured with immunoSEQ multiplex PCR; TCRdb has only the in-frame clones, and not every one. The data show 100,000 or so clones, with 90% to 95% seen just once and 2% held by the top ten. The germline V and J ends were trimmed by 5 bases and 0 bases, with 11 bases remaining between them. This CDR3 is built from 16 residues. Germline V gives CDR1 SEHNR, CDR2 FQNEAQ (reference sequence). This sequence was found in a human donor who received an intestinal transplant. The chain is built from TRBV7-9 and TRBJ2-6; no clear D gene. Specimen: unstimulated CD8+ T cells sorted from spleen or lymph node cells, collected before intestinal transplant. CDR3 region: CASSPPVISGANVLTF. DNA for the CDR3: TGTGCCAGCAGCCCCCCGGTGATCTCTGGGGCCAACGTCCTGACTTTC.